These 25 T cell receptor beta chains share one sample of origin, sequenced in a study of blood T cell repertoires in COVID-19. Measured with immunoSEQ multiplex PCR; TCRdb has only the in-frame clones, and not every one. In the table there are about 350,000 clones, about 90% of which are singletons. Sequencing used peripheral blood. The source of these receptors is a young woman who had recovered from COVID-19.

CDR3 in amino acids: CATNAGARTGELFF. DNA of the CDR3: TGTGCCACCAACGCAGGGGCGCGGACCGGGGAGCTGTTTTTT. The chain couples TRBV24-1 to TRBJ2-2; TRBD1 might be the D (6 bases). The CDR3 is made up of 14 amino acids. In germline, CDR1 is KGHDR, CDR2 SFDVKD. V was shortened by 8 bases and J by 5 bases, with 14 bases between the two germline ends.

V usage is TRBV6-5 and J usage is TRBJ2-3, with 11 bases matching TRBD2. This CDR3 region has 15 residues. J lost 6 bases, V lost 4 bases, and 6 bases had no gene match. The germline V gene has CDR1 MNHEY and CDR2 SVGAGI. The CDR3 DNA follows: TGTGCCAGCAGTTTAGTACTAGCGGGAGTGGATACGCAGTATTTT. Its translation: CASSLVLAGVDTQYF.

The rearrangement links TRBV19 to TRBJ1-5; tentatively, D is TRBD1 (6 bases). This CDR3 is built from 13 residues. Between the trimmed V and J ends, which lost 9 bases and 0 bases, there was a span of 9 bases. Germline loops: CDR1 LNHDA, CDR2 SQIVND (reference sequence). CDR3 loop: CASRTDSNQPQHF. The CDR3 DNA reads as TGTGCCAGCAGGACAGATAGCAATCAGCCCCAGCATTTT.

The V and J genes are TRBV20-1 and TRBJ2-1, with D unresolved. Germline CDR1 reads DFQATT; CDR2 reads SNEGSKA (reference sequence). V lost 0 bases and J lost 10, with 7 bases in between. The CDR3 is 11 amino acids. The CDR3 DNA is TGCAGTGCTAGAGATTGGGCGGAGCAGTTCTTC. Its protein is CSARDWAEQFF.

The CDR3 spells CSVGGQGDEQYV. Here the CDR3 DNA reads TGCAGCGTTGGGGGACAGGGTGACGAGCAGTACGTC. The J gene is TRBJ2-7, the V gene TRBV29-1; 9 bases match TRBD1. Germline CDR1 SQVTM, CDR2 ANQGSEA. The ends lost 4 bases at V and 5 bases at J; junction bases unmatched: 3. This CDR3 contains 12 residues.

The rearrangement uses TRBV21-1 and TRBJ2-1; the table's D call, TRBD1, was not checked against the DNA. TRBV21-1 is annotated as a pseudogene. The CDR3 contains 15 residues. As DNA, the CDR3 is TGTGCCAGCAGCAAAACAGGGGGCCCCTACAATGAGCAGTTCTTC. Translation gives CASSKTGGPYNEQFF.

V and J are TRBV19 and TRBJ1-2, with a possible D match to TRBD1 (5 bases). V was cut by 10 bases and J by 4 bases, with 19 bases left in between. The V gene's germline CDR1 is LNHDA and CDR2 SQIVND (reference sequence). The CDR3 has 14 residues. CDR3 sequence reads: CATPETATSYGYTF. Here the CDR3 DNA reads TGTGCCACCCCCGAGACAGCCACTTCCTATGGCTACACCTTC. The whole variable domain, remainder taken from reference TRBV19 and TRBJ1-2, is DGGITQSPKYLFRKEGQNVTLSCEQNLNHDAMYWYRQDPGQGLRLIYYSQIVNDFQKGDIAEGYSVSREKKESFPLTVTSAQKNPTAFYLCATPETATSYGYTFGSGTRLTVV.

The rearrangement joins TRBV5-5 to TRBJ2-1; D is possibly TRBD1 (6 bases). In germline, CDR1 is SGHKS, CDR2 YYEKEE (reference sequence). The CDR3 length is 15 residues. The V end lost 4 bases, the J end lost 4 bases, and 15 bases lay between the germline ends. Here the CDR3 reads CASSPRQELYNEQFF. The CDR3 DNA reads TGTGCCAGCAGCCCCCGACAGGAGTTATACAATGAGCAGTTCTTC.

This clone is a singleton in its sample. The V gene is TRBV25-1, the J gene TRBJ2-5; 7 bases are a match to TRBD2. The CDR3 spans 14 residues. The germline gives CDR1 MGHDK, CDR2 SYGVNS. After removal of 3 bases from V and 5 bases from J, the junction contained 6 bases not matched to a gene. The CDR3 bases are TGTGCCAGCAGTGACGGGCGGCGGGGGGAGACCCAGTACTTC. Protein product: CASSDGRRGETQYF.

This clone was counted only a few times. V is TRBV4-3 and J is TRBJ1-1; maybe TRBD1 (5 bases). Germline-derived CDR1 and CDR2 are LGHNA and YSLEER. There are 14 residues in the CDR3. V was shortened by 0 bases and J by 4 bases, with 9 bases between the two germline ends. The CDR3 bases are TGCGCCAGCAGCCAAGATGGGGGGTCCACTGAAGCTTTCTTT. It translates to CASSQDGGSTEAFF.

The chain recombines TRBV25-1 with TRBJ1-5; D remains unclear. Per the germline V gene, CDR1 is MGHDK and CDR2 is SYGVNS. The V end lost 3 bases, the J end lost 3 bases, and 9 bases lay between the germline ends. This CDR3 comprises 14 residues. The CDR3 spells CASSDGEYNQPQHF. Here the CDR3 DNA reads TGTGCCAGCAGTGATGGGGAGTACAATCAGCCCCAGCATTTT.

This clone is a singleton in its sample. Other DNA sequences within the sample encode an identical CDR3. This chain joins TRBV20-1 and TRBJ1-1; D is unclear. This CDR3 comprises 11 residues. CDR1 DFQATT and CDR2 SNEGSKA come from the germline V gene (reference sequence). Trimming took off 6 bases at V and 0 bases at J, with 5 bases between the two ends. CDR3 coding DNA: TGCAGTGCAACGGTGAACACTGAAGCTTTCTTT. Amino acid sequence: CSATVNTEAFF.

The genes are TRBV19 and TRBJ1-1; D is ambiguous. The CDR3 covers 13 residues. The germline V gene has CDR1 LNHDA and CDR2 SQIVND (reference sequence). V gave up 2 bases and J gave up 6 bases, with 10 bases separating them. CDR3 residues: CASSISHYSEAFF. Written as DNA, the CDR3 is TGTGCCAGTAGTATATCCCACTACTCTGAAGCTTTCTTT.

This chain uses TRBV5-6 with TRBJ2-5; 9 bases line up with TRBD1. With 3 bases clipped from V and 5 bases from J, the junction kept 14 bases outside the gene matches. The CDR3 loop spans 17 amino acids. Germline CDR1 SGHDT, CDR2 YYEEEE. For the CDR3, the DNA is TGTGCCAGCAGCTCCGAGGGGCGGACAGGGGACTTGGAGACCCAGTACTTC. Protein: CASSSEGRTGDLETQYF.

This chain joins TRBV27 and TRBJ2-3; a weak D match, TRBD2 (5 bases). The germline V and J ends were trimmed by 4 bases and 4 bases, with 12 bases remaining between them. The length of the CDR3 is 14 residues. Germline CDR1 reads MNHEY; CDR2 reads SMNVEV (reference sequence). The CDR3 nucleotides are TGTGCCAGCAGTTCTTTTAGAGCGGCAGATACGCAGTATTTT. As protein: CASSSFRAADTQYF.

CDR3 sequence reads: CASSISQGSNQPQHF. In nucleotides, the CDR3 is TGTGCCAGTAGTATCAGTCAGGGGAGCAATCAGCCCCAGCATTTT. The rearrangement joins TRBV19 to TRBJ1-5, with D maybe TRBD1 (6 bases). Looked up from germline, CDR1 is LNHDA and CDR2 is SQIVND (reference sequence). This CDR3 has 15 residues. Trimming shortened V by 3 bases and J by 1 base, and 10 bases separated the two germline ends.

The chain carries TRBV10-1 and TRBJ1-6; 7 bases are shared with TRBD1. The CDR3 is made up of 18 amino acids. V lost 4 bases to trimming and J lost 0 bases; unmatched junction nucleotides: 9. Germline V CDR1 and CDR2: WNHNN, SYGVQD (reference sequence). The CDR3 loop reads CASSVSVGDSSYNSPLHF. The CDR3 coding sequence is TGCGCCAGCAGTGTGAGTGTGGGGGACAGCTCCTATAATTCACCCCTCCACTTT.

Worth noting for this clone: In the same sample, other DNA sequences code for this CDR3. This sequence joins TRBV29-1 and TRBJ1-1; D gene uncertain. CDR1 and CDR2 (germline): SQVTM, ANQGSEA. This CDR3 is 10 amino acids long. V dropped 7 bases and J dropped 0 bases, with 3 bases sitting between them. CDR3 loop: CSAMNTEAFF. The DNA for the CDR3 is TGCAGCGCCATGAACACTGAAGCTTTCTTT.

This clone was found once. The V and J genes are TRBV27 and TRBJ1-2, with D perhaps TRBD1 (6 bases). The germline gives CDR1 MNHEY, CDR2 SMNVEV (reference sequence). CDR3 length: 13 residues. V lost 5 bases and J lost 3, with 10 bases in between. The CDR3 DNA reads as TGTGCCAGCAGTGAACAGGGCCACTATGGCTACACCTTC. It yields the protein CASSEQGHYGYTF.

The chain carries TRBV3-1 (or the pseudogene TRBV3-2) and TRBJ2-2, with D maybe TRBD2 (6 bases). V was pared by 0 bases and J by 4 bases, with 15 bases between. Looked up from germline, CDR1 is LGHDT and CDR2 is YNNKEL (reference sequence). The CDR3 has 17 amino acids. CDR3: CASSQETHTEGTGELFF. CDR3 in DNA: TGTGCCAGCAGCCAAGAGACTCACACGGAGGGCACCGGGGAGCTGTTTTTT.

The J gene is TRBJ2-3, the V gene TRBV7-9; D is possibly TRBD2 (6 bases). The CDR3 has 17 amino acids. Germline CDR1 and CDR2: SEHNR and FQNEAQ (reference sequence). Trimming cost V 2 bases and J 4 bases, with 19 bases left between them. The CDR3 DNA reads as TGTGCCAGCAGCTTAAAATACCGGGACTCCTCAGCAGATACGCAGTATTTT. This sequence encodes CASSLKYRDSSADTQYF.

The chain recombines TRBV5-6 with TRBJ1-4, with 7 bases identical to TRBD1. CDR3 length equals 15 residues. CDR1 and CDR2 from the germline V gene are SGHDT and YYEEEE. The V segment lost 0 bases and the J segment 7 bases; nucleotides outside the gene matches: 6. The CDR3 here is CASSLGQGLIEKLFF. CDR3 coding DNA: TGTGCCAGCAGCTTGGGACAGGGCCTGATTGAAAAACTGTTTTTT.

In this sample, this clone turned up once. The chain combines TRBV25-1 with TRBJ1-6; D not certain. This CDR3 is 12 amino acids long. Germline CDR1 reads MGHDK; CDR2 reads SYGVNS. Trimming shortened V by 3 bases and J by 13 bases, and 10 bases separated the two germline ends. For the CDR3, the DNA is TGTGCCAGCAGTGAGCGGGGATCTCCCCTCCACTTT. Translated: CASSERGSPLHF.

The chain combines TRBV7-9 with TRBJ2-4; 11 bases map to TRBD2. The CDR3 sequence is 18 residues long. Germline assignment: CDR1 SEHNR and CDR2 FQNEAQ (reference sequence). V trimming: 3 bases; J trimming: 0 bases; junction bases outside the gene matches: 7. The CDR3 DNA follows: TGTGCCAGCAGCTTCCCGGGACTAGCGGCTCTAGCCAAAAACATTCAGTACTTC. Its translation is CASSFPGLAALAKNIQYF.

CDR3 region: CSVHGGKGYGYTF. The DNA for the CDR3 is TGCAGCGTCCACGGAGGCAAAGGCTATGGCTACACCTTC. V usage is TRBV29-1 and J usage is TRBJ1-2; no clear D gene. V lost 6 bases and J 4 bases, leaving 15 bases between the germline ends. Germline CDR1 reads SQVTM; CDR2 reads ANQGSEA. The CDR3 covers 13 residues.